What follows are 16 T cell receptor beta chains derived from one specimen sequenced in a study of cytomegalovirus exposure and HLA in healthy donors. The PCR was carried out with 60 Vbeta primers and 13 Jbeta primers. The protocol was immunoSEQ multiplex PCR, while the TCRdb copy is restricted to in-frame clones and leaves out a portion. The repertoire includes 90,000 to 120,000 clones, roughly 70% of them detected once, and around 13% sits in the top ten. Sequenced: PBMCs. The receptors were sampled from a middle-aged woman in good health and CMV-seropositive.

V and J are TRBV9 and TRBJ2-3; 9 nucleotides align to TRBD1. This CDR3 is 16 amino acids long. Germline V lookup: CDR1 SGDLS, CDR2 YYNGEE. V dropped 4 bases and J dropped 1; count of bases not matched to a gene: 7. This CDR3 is CASSPMTGGGTDTQYF. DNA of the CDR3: TGTGCCAGCAGCCCAATGACAGGGGGAGGCACAGATACGCAGTATTTT.

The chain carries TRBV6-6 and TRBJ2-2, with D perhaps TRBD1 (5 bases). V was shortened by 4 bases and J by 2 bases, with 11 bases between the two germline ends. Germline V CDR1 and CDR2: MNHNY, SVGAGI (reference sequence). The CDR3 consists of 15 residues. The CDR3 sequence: CASSFDSFNTGELFF. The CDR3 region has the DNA TGTGCCAGCAGTTTTGACAGTTTTAACACCGGGGAGCTGTTTTTT.

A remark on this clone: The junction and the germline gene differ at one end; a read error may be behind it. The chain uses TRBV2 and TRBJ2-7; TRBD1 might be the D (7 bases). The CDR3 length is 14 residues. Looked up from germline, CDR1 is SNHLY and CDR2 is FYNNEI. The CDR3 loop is CASSERGVTGTSVF. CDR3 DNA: TGTGCCAGCAGTGAAAGGGGGGTGACAGGGACCTCCGTCTTC.

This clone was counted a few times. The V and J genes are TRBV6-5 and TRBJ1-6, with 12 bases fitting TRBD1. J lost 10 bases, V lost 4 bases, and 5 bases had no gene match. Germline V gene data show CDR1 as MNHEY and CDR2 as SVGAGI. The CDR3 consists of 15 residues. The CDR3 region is CASSSGQGAGSPLHF. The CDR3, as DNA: TGTGCCAGCAGTTCGGGACAGGGGGCAGGGTCACCCCTCCACTTT.

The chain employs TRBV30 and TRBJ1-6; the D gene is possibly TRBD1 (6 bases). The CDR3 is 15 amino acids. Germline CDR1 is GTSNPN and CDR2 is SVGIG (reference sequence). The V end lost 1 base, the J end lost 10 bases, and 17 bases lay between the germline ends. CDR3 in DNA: TGTGCCTGGAGTGGGGCTTACAGGGTGGGGTCACCCCTCCACTTT. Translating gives CAWSGAYRVGSPLHF.

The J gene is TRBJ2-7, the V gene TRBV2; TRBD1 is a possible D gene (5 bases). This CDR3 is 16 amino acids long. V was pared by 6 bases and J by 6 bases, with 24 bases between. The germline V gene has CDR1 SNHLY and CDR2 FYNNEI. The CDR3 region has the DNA TGTGCCAGCAGCACCGGAGTTGGGGCTCGAACGGGCGAGCAGTACTTC. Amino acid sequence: CASSTGVGARTGEQYF.

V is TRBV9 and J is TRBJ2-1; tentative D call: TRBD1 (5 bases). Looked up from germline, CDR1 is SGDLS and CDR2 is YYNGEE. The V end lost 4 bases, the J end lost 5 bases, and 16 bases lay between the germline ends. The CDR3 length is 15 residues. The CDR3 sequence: CASSPRQLSHNEQFF. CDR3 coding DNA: TGTGCCAGCAGCCCCCGACAGCTTTCCCACAATGAGCAGTTCTTC.

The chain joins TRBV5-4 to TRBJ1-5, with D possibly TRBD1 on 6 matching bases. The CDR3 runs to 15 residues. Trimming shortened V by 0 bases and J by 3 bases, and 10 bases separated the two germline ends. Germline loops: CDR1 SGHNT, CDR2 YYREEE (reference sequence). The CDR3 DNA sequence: TGTGCCAGCAGCTTGGGAACAGGGAACAATCAGCCCCAGCATTTT. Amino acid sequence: CASSLGTGNNQPQHF.

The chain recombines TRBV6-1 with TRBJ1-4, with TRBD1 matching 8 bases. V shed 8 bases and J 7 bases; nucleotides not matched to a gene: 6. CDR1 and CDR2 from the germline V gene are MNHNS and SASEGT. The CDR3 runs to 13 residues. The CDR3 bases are TGTGCCAGCGTCGACAGGGGACCTGAAAAACTGTTTTTT. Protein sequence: CASVDRGPEKLFF.

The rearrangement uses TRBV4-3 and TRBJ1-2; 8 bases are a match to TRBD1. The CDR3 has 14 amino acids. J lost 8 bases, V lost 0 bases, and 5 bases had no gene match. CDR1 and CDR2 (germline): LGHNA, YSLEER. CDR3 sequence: CASSQEQGARGYTF. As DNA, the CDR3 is TGCGCCAGCAGCCAAGAGCAGGGGGCGCGAGGCTACACCTTC.

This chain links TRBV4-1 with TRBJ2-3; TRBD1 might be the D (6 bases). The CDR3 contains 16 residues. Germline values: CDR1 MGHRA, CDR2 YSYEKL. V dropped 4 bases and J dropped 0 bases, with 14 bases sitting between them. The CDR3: CASSPADRASTDTQYF. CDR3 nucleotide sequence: TGCGCCAGCAGCCCAGCGGACAGAGCTAGCACAGATACGCAGTATTTT.

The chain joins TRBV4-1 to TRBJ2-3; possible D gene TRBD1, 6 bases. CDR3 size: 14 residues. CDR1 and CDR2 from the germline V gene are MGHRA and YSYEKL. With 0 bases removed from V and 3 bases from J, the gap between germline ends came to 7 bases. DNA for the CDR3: TGCGCCAGCAGCCAAGAGAGGGGGACAGATACGCAGTATTTT. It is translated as CASSQERGTDTQYF.

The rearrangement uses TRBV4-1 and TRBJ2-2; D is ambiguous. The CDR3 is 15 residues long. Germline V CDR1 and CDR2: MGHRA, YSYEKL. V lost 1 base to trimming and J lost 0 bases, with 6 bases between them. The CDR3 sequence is CASSQGHSNTGELFF. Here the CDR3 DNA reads TGCGCCAGCAGCCAAGGACATTCGAACACCGGGGAGCTGTTTTTT.

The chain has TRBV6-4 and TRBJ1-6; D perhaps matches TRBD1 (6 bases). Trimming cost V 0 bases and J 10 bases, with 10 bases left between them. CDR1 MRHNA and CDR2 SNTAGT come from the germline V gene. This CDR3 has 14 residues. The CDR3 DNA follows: TGTGCCAGCAGTGACTCCACAGGGCTCTCACCCCTCCACTTT. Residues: CASSDSTGLSPLHF.

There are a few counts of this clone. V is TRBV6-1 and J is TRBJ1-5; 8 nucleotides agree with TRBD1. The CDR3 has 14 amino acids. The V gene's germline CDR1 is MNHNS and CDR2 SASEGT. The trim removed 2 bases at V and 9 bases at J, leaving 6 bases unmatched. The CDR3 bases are TGTGCCAGCAGTGAAAAATCTGGGACAGGGCCCCAGCATTTT. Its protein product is CASSEKSGTGPQHF.

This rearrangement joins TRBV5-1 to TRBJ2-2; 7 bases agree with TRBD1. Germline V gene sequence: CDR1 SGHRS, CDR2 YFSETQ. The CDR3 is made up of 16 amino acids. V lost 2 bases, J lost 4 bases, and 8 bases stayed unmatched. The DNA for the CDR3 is TGCGCCAGCAGCTTAAATCCGACAGGGTCCACCGGGGAGCTGTTTTTT. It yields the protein CASSLNPTGSTGELFF.